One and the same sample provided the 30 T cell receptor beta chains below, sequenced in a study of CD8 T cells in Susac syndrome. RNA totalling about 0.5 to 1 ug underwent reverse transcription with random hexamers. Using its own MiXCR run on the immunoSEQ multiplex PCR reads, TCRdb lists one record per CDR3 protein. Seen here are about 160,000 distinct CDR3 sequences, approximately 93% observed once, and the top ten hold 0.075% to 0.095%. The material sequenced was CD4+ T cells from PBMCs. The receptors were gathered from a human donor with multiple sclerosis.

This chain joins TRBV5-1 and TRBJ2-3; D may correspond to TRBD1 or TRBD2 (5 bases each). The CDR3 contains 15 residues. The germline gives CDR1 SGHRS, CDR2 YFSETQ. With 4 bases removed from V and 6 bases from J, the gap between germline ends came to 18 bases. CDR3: CASSQRTGSGDTQYF. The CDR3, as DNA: TGCGCCAGCAGCCAGAGGACGGGGTCAGGGGATACGCAGTATTTT.

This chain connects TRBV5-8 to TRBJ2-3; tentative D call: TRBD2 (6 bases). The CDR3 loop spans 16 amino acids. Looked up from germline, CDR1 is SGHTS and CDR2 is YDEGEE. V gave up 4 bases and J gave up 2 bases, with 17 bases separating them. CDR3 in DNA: TGTGCCAGCAGCCCCGGGTTAGCGGAGCTCACAGATACGCAGTATTTT. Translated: CASSPGLAELTDTQYF.

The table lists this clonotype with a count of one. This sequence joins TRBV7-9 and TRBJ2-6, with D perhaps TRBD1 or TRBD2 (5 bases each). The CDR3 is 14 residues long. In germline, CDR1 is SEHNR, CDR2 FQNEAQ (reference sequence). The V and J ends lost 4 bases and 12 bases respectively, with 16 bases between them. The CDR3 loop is CASSYPGTVSVLTF. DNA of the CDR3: TGTGCCAGCAGCTATCCCGGGACGGTCTCCGTCCTGACTTTC.

CDR3 bases: TGTGCCATCAGTGCGGGGACAGGGGGCCCAACTAATGAAAAACTGTTTTTT. It codes for CAISAGTGGPTNEKLFF. This chain uses TRBV10-3 with TRBJ1-4; 12 bases line up with TRBD1. CDR1 ENHRY and CDR2 SYGVKD come from the germline V gene. Trimming removed 4 bases from V and 0 bases from J; junction bases left unmatched: 3. The CDR3 totals 17 residues.

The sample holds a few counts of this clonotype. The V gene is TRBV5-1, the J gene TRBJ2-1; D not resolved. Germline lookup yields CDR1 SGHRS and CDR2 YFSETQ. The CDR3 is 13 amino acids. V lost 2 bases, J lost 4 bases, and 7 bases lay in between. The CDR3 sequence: CASSLDPYNEQFF. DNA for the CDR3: TGCGCCAGCAGCTTAGATCCTTACAATGAGCAGTTCTTC.

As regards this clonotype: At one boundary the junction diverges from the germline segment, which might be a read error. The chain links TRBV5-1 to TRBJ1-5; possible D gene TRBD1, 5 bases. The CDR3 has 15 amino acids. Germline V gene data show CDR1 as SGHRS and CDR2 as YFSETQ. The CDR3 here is CTSSLGLDSNQPQHF. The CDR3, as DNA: TGCACCAGCAGCTTGGGACTAGACAGCAATCAGCCCCAGCATTTT.

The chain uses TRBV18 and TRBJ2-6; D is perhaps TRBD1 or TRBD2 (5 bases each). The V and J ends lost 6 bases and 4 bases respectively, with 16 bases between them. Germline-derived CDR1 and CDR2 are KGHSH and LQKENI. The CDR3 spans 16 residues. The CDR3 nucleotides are TGTGCCAGCTCCCCCGGGGACGGGCGAGGGGCCAACGTCCTGACTTTC. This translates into CASSPGDGRGANVLTF.

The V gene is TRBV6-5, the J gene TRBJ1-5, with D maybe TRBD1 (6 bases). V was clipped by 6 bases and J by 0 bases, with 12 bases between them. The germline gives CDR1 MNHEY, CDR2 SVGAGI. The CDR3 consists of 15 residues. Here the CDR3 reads CASRQGGTSNQPQHF. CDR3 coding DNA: TGTGCCAGCAGACAGGGAGGTACTAGCAATCAGCCCCAGCATTTT.

The CDR3, as DNA: TGTGCCAGCAGTCAAGCGGATAGCTCCTACAATGAGCAGTTCTTC. Residues: CASSQADSSYNEQFF. The rearrangement links TRBV12-3 or TRBV12-4 to TRBJ2-1; D is possibly TRBD2 (5 bases). The V and J ends lost 5 bases and 0 bases respectively, with 11 bases between them. This CDR3 comprises 15 residues.

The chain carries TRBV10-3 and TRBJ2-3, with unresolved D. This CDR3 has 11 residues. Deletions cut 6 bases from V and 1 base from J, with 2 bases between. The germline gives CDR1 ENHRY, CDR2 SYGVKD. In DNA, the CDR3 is TGTGCCATCAGGGGCACAGATACGCAGTATTTT. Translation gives CAIRGTDTQYF.

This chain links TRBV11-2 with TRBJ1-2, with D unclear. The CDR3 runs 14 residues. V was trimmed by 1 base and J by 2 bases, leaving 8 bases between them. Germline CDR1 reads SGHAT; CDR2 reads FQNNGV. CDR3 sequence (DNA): TGTGCCAGCAGCTTAGGCCCTGGGAACTATGGCTACACCTTC. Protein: CASSLGPGNYGYTF.

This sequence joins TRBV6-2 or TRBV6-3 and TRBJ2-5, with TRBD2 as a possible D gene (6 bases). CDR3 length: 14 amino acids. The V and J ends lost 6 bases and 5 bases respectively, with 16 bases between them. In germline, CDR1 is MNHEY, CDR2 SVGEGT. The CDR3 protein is CASRKTSREETQYF. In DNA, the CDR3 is TGTGCCAGCAGGAAGACTAGTCGGGAGGAGACCCAGTACTTC.

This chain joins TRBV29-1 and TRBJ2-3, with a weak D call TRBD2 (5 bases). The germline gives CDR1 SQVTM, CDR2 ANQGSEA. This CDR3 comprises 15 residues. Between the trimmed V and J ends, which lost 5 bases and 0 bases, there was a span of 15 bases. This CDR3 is CSVQGPAASTDTQYF. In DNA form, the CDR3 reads TGCAGCGTTCAAGGTCCAGCGGCTAGCACAGATACGCAGTATTTT.

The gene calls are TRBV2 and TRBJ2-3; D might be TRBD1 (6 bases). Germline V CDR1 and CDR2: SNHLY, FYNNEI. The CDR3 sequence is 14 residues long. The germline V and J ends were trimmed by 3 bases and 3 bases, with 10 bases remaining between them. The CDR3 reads CASSDIDRTDTQYF. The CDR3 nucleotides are TGTGCCAGCAGTGACATTGACAGGACAGATACGCAGTATTTT.

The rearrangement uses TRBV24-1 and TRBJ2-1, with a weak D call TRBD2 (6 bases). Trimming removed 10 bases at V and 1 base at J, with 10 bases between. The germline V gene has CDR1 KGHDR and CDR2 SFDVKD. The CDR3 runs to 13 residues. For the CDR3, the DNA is TGTGCCACGCGGGACTCATCCTACAATGAGCAGTTCTTC. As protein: CATRDSSYNEQFF.

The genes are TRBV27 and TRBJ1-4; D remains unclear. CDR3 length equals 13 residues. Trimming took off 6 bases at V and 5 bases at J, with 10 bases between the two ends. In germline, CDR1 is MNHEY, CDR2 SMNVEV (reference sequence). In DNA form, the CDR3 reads TGTGCCAGCAGACAACGGGCCAATGAAAAACTGTTTTTT. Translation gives CASRQRANEKLFF.

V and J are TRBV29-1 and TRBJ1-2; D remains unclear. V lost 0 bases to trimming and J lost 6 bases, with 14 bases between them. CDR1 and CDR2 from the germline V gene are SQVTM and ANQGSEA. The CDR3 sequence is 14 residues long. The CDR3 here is CSVEDSQLGNGYTF. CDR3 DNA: TGCAGCGTTGAAGACTCGCAGTTGGGGAATGGCTACACCTTC.

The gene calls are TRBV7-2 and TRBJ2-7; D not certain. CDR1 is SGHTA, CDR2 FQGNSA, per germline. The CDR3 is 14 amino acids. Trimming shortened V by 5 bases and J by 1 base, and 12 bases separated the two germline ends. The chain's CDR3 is CASSLLAHSYEQYF. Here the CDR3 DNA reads TGTGCCAGCAGCCTACTGGCCCATTCCTACGAGCAGTACTTC. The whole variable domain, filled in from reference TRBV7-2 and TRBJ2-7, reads GAGVSQSPSNKVTEKGKDVELRCDPISGHTALYWYRQSLGQGLEFLIYFQGNSAPDKSGLPSDRFSAERTGGSVSTLTIQRTQQEDSAVYLCASSLLAHSYEQYFGPGTRLTVT.

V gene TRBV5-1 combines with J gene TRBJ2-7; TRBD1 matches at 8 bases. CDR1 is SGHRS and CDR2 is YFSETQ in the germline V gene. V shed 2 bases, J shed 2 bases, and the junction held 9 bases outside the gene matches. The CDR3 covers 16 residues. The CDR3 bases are TGCGCCAGCAGCTTCTCTCCGGACAGGGAACCCTACGAGCAGTACTTC. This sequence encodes CASSFSPDREPYEQYF.

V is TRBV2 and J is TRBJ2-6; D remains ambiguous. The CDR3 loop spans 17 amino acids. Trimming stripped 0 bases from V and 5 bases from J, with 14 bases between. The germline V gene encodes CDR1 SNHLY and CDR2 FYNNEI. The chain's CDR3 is CASSEATSGFRANVLTF. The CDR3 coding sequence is TGTGCCAGCAGTGAAGCAACGTCGGGTTTCCGGGCCAACGTCCTGACTTTC.

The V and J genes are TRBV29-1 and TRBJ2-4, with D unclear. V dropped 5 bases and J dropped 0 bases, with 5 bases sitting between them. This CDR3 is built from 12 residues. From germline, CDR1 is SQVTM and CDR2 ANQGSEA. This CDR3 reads CSVSTAKNIQYF. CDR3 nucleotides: TGCAGCGTTAGTACAGCCAAAAACATTCAGTACTTC.

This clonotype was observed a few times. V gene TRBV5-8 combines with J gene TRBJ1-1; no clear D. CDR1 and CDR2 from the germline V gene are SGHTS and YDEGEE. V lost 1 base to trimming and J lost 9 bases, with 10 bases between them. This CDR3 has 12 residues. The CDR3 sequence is CASSLMGVKAFF. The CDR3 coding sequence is TGTGCCAGCAGCTTGATGGGAGTTAAAGCTTTCTTT.

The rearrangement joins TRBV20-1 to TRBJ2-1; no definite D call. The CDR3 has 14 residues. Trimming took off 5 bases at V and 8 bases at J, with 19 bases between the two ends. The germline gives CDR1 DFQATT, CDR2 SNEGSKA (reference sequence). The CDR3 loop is CSAYLSGRPDEQFF. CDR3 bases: TGCAGTGCTTATCTATCAGGTCGGCCCGATGAGCAGTTCTTC.

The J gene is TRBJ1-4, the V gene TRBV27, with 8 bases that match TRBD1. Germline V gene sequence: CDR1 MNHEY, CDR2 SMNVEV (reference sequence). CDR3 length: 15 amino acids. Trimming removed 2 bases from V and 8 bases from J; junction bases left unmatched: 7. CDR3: CASSLMGQEREKLFF. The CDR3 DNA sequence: TGTGCCAGCAGTTTAATGGGACAGGAGAGGGAAAAACTGTTTTTT.

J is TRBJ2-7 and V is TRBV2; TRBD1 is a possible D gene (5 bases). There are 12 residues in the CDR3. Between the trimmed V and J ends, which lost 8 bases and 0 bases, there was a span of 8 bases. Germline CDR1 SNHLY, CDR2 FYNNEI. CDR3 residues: CASGATSYEQYF. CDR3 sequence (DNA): TGTGCCAGCGGGGCAACCTCCTACGAGCAGTACTTC.

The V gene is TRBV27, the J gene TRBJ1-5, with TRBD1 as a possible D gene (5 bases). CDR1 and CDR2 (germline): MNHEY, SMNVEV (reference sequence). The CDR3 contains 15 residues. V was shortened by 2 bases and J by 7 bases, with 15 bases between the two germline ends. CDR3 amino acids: CASSLNWGGEQPQHF. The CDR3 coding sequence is TGTGCCAGCAGTTTAAATTGGGGGGGTGAGCAGCCCCAGCATTTT.

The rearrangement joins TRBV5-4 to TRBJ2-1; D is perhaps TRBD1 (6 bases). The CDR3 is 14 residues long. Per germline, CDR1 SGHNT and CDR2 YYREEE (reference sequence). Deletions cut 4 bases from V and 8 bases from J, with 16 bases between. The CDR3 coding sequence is TGTGCCAGCAGCCGAAGACAGGCTAGAGATGAGCAGTTCTTC. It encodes CASSRRQARDEQFF.

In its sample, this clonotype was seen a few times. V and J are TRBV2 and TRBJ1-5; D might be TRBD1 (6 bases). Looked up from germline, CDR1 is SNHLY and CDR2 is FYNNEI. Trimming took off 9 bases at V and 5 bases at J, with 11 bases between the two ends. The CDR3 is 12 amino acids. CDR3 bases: TGTGCCAGTCGCAGGGGCGATCAGCCCCAGCATTTT. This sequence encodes CASRRGDQPQHF.

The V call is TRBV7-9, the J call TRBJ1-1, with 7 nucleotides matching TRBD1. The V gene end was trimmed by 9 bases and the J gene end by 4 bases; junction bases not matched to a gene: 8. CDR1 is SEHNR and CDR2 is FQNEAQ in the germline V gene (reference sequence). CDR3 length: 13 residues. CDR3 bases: TGTGCCAGTTTACAGGGGACAGCCACTGAAGCTTTCTTT. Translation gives CASLQGTATEAFF.

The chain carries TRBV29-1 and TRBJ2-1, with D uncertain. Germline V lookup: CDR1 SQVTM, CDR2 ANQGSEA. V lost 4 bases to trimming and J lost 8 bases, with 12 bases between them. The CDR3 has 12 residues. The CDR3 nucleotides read TGCAGCGTTGGCCACGGATATGATGAGCAGTTCTTC. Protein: CSVGHGYDEQFF.